The subject of this entry is one T cell receptor beta chain. Germline loops: CDR1 SGDLS, CDR2 YYNGEE. The CDR3 consists of 17 residues. V lost 1 base and J lost 2; bases outside the gene matches: 11. In the original processing: Estimated nucleated cell counts came from reference gene primer amplification. Using immunoSEQ multiplex PCR, the repertoire was profiled, and TCRdb retains in-frame clones only, with some absent. Clonal size and the V and J genes are those of that table, whereas D and trimming came from the DNA. The table includes 120,000 or so clones, approximately 70% detected once. The data belong to a study of blood T cell repertoires in COVID-19. As for the study in general: Researchers got acute and convalescent COVID-19 samples from the United States, Italy and Spain. T cells, B-cell-depleted T cells, or PBMCs provided the cDNA or gDNA that served as material.

The V and J genes are TRBV9 and TRBJ2-5; 7 bases are shared with TRBD2. The receptor was derived from a woman between 55 and 75 years old with acute or convalescent COVID-19. Sequencing used peripheral blood. CDR3 sequence: CASSVSLREGGQETQYF. CDR3 coding DNA: TGTGCCAGCAGCGTATCGCTCCGAGAGGGAGGGCAAGAGACCCAGTACTTC.